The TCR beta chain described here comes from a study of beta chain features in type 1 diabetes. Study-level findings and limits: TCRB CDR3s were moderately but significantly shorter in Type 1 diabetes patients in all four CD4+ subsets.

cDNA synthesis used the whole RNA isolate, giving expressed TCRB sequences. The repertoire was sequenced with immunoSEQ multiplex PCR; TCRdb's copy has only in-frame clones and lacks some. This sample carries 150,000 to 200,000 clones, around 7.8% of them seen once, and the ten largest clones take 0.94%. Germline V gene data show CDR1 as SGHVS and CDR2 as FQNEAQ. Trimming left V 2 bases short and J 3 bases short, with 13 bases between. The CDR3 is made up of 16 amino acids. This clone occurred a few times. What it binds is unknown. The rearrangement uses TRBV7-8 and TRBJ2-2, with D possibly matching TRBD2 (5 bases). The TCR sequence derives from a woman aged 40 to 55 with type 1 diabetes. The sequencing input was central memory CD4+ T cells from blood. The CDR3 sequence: CASSLNGPGDTGELFF. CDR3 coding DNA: TGTGCCAGCAGCTTAAACGGCCCCGGGGACACCGGGGAGCTGTTTTTT.